Shown below are 13 T cell receptor beta chains from a single sample sequenced in a study of T cells in Graves' hyperthyroidism and ophthalmopathy. RNA transcripts were the template for amplifying TCR beta CDR3 regions. HTBI primers were employed in a first-round RT-PCR of the TCR CDR3. TCRdb re-called the multiplex PCR reads with MiXCR, one entry per CDR3 protein. In the table there are about 840,000 distinct CDR3 sequences, around 39% of which are singletons. Specimen: blood. Receptors originate from a man between 18 and 35 years old with Graves' hyperthyroidism.

This clonotype has only a few counts. V gene TRBV6-1 combines with J gene TRBJ1-1; 7 positions agree with TRBD1. This CDR3 comprises 13 residues. After removal of 7 bases from V and 4 bases from J, the junction contained 6 bases not matched to a gene. CDR1 and CDR2 (germline): MNHNS, SASEGT. Here the CDR3 reads CASKPRDSTEAFF. For the CDR3, the DNA is TGTGCCAGCAAACCCCGGGACAGCACTGAAGCTTTCTTT.

This sequence joins TRBV6-5 and TRBJ1-3; 8 nucleotides align to TRBD1. V shed 3 bases and J 8 bases; nucleotides not matched to a gene: 12. Germline CDR1 MNHEY, CDR2 SVGAGI. This CDR3 is 16 amino acids long. The CDR3 DNA sequence: TGTGCCAGCAGTTATGGACAGGGAGGGTCTGGCTACACCATATATTTT. Protein product: CASSYGQGGSGYTIYF.

This clonotype appeared many times. This rearrangement joins TRBV12-3 or TRBV12-4 to TRBJ1-2; TRBD1 matches at 8 bases. CDR3 length: 15 amino acids. J was trimmed by 4 bases and V by 5 bases; bases with no gene match: 9. The CDR3 DNA reads as TGTGCCAGCAGTCCGACGGACAGGGAGAGCTATGGCTACACCTTC. Translating gives CASSPTDRESYGYTF.

This clonotype was observed many times. The V gene is TRBV2, the J gene TRBJ2-5; TRBD2 matches 8 bases. In germline, CDR1 is SNHLY, CDR2 FYNNEI. The CDR3 length is 14 residues. The ends lost 6 bases at V and 4 bases at J; junction bases unmatched: 7. The CDR3 DNA sequence: TGTGCCAGCAGATTTCAGGGACTAGTAGAGACCCAGTACTTC. This encodes CASRFQGLVETQYF.

The table lists this clonotype with a few counts. The rearrangement links TRBV7-2 to TRBJ1-5, with D tentatively TRBD1 (6 bases). Germline loops: CDR1 SGHTA, CDR2 FQGNSA. Trimming stripped 3 bases from V and 6 bases from J, with 15 bases between. This CDR3 spans 15 amino acids. DNA for the CDR3: TGTGCCAGCAGCTTGGACGGGGGCGGTGGTCAGCCCCAGCATTTT. This gives the protein CASSLDGGGGQPQHF.

V gene TRBV4-1 combines with J gene TRBJ1-2; D uncertain. Deletions cut 1 base from V and 0 bases from J, with 12 bases between. The CDR3 length is 16 residues. CDR1 and CDR2 (germline): MGHRA, YSYEKL. The CDR3 is CASSQVPRSSNYGYTF. The CDR3 DNA sequence: TGCGCCAGCAGCCAAGTCCCGAGGTCCTCTAACTATGGCTACACCTTC.

This chain joins TRBV7-9 and TRBJ1-1; the match to TRBD1 covers 10 bases. Germline V gives CDR1 SEHNR, CDR2 FQNEAQ (reference sequence). V trimming: 5 bases; J trimming: 5 bases; junction bases outside the gene matches: 11. The CDR3 is 16 amino acids. CDR3 nucleotides: TGTGCCAGCAGCCTCTTGACCGGACAGGGGGGGACTGAAGCTTTCTTT. The encoded protein is CASSLLTGQGGTEAFF.

This chain links TRBV2 with TRBJ2-7; D is perhaps TRBD1 (6 bases). V lost 1 base, J lost 6 bases, and 16 bases lay in between. The CDR3 runs to 15 residues. Looked up from germline, CDR1 is SNHLY and CDR2 is FYNNEI. The CDR3 protein is CASSEVSGALFEQYF. CDR3 nucleotides: TGTGCCAGCAGTGAAGTCTCAGGGGCCCTCTTCGAGCAGTACTTC.

There are many counts of this clonotype. The rearrangement uses TRBV2 and TRBJ1-5; TRBD1 aligns across 8 bases. Germline CDR1 is SNHLY and CDR2 is FYNNEI. There are 16 residues in the CDR3. After removal of 5 bases from V and 3 bases from J, the junction contained 9 bases not matched to a gene. The CDR3 bases are TGTGCCAGCAGTCTAAACCGGGACAGGCCCAATCAGCCCCAGCATTTT. As protein: CASSLNRDRPNQPQHF. The whole variable domain, remainder taken from reference TRBV2 and TRBJ1-5, is EPEVTQTPSHQVTQMGQEVILRCVPISNHLYFYWYRQILGQKVEFLVSFYNNEISEKSEIFDDQFSVERPDGSNFTLKIRSTKLEDSAMYFCASSLNRDRPNQPQHFGDGTRLSIL.

This clonotype was counted only a few times. V usage is TRBV3-1 and J usage is TRBJ2-5; no clear D gene. Looked up from germline, CDR1 is LGHDT and CDR2 is YNNKEL (reference sequence). Trimming removed 1 base from V and 6 bases from J, with 3 bases in between. The CDR3 consists of 11 residues. CDR3 loop: CASSQGQTQYF. CDR3 sequence (DNA): TGTGCCAGCAGCCAAGGGCAGACCCAGTACTTC.

V usage is TRBV10-3 and J usage is TRBJ2-7, with a possible D match to TRBD1 (7 bases). CDR1 ENHRY and CDR2 SYGVKD come from the germline V gene. CDR3 length: 15 residues. V was cut by 2 bases and J by 3 bases, with 14 bases left in between. CDR3 amino acids: CAISERAGQRYEQYF. The CDR3 DNA sequence: TGTGCCATCAGTGAGAGGGCGGGACAGCGCTACGAGCAGTACTTC.

Concerning this clonotype: A much bigger clone sits one base away, suggesting this may be a read error. The chain links TRBV7-6 to TRBJ2-7; a weak D match, TRBD1 (6 bases). The CDR3 consists of 14 residues. Germline V gene data show CDR1 as SGHVS and CDR2 as FNYEAQ. Deletions cut 5 bases from V and 3 bases from J, with 14 bases between. Here the CDR3 reads CASSPREGHYEQYF. The CDR3 DNA reads as TGTGCCAGCAGCCCCCGTGAGGGACACTACGAGCAGTACTTC.

The gene calls are TRBV12-5 and TRBJ1-6; D remains unclear. This CDR3 is 15 amino acids long. V was shortened by 2 bases and J by 6 bases, with 11 bases between the two germline ends. The V gene's germline CDR1 is LGHNT and CDR2 FRNRAP. The CDR3, as DNA: TGTGCTAGTGGTTTGTCGGGAAGCGGTAATTCACCCCTCCACTTT. Translation: CASGLSGSGNSPLHF.